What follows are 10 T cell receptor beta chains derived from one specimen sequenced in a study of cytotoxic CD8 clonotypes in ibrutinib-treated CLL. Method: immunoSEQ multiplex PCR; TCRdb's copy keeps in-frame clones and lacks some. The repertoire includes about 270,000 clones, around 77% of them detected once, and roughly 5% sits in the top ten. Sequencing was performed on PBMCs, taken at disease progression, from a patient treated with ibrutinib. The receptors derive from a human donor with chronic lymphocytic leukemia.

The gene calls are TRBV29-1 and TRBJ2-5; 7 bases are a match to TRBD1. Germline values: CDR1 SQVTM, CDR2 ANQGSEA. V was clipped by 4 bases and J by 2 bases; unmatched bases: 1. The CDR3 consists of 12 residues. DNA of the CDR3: TGCAGCGTTGGGGGACAGCAAGAGACCCAGTACTTC. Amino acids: CSVGGQQETQYF. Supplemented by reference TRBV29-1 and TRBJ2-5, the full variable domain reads SAVISQKPSRDICQRGTSLTIQCQVDSQVTMMFWYRQQPGQSLTLIATANQGSEATYESGFVIDKFPISRPNLTFSTLTVSNMSPEDSSIYLCSVGGQQETQYFGPGTRLLVL.

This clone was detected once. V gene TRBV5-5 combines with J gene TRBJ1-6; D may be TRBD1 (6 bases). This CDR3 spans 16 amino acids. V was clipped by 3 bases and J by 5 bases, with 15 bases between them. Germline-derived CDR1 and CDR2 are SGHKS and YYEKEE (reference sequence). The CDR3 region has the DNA TGTGCCAGCAGCTATACTAACAGGGTTAATAATTCACCCCTCCACTTT. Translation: CASSYTNRVNNSPLHF.

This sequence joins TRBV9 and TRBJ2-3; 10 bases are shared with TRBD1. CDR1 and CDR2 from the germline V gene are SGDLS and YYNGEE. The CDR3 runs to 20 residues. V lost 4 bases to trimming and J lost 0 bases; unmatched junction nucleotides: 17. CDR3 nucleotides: TGTGCCAGCAGCCCGGCCCCACGGGACAGGGGCTCCTCCAGCACAGATACGCAGTATTTT. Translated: CASSPAPRDRGSSSTDTQYF.

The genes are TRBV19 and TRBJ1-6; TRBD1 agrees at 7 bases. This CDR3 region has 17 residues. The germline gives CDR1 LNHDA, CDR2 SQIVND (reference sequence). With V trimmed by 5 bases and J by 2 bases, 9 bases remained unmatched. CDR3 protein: CASSPTGDFTYNSPLHF. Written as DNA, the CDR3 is TGTGCCAGTAGTCCAACAGGGGATTTCACCTATAATTCACCCCTCCACTTT.

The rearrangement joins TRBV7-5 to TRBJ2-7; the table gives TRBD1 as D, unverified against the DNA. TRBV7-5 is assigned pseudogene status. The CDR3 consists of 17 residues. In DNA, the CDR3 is TGTGCCAGAAGCCCGAACCCGACAGGACAGGGGTTCGACGAGCAGTACTTC. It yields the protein CARSPNPTGQGFDEQYF.

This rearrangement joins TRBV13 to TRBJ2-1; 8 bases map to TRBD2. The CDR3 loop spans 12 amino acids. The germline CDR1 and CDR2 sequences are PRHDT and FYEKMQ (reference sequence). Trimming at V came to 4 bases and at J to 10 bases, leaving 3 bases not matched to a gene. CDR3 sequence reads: CASSSTSAEQFF. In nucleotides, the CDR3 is TGTGCCAGCAGCTCGACTAGCGCCGAGCAGTTCTTC.

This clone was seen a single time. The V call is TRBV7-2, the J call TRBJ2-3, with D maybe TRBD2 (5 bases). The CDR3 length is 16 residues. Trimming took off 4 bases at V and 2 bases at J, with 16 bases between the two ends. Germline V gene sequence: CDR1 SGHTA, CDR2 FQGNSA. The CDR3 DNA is TGTGCCAGCAGCTCCCTTGGAAAGCGGTCCACAGATACGCAGTATTTT. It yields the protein CASSSLGKRSTDTQYF.

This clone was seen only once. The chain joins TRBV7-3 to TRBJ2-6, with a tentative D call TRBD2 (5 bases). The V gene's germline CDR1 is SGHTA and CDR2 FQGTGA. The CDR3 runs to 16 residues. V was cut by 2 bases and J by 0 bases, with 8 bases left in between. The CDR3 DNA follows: TGTGCCAGCAGCTTACGGAGCGGCTCTGGGGCCAACGTCCTGACTTTC. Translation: CASSLRSGSGANVLTF.

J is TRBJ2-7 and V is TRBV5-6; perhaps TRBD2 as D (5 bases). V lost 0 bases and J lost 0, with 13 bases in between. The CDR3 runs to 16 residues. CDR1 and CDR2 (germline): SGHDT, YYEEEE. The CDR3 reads CASSLVGRTFSYEQYF. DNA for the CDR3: TGTGCCAGCAGCTTGGTGGGCCGGACTTTCTCCTACGAGCAGTACTTC.

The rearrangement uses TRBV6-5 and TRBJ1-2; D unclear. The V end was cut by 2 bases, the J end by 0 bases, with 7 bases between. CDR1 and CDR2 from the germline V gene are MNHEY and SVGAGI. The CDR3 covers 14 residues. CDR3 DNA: TGTGCCAGCAGTTACGCGGTTTCTAACTATGGCTACACCTTC. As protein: CASSYAVSNYGYTF.